The 16 T cell receptor beta chains presented below share a single source sample, sequenced in a study of identifying expanded T cells in peripheral blood. Some clones are missing from TCRdb's copy, which holds only in-frame ones; the method was immunoSEQ multiplex PCR. Altogether 90,000 to 120,000 clones are present, around nine tenths being singletons, with the ten largest covering around 15%. Sequenced input: blood. Receptors originate from a person aged 18 to 70 in good health.

The rearrangement links TRBV7-2 to TRBJ2-3; TRBD2 might be the D (6 bases). The CDR3 consists of 17 residues. Germline V gene lookup returns CDR1 SGHTA and CDR2 FQGNSA. Trimming stripped 2 bases from V and 5 bases from J, with 20 bases between. The CDR3, as DNA: TGTGCCAGCAGCTTAAGAGGTCCGGGAGCTTATGAAGATACGCAGTATTTT. Amino acids: CASSLRGPGAYEDTQYF.

The chain has TRBV2 and TRBJ1-5; maybe TRBD1 (6 bases). The CDR3 consists of 15 residues. V was clipped by 7 bases and J by 2 bases, with 15 bases between them. Germline V gene sequence: CDR1 SNHLY, CDR2 FYNNEI. The CDR3, as DNA: TGTGCCAGCAAGAGCGGGGGCGCGGGCAATCAGCCCCAGCATTTT. Residues: CASKSGGAGNQPQHF.

V and J are TRBV28 and TRBJ1-1; the D is unclear. The germline V and J ends were trimmed by 4 bases and 1 base, with 7 bases remaining between them. The CDR3 is 13 residues long. Germline V lookup: CDR1 MDHEN, CDR2 SYDVKM. The CDR3 reads CASSSGPNTEAFF. The CDR3 region has the DNA TGTGCCAGCAGTTCTGGGCCGAACACTGAAGCTTTCTTT.

The V call is TRBV7-2, the J call TRBJ2-3; D gene uncertain. Between the trimmed V and J ends, which lost 1 base and 9 bases, there was a span of 8 bases. CDR3 length: 12 amino acids. Germline values: CDR1 SGHTA, CDR2 FQGNSA. CDR3 DNA sequence: TGTGCCAGCAGCTTAGAGACGAGGACGCAGTATTTT. Translated: CASSLETRTQYF.

The chain combines TRBV28 with TRBJ2-1; D is unresolved. V lost 8 bases and J lost 0, with 8 bases in between. The CDR3 covers 13 residues. From germline, CDR1 is MDHEN and CDR2 SYDVKM. The CDR3 loop is CASAPPSYNEQFF. CDR3 DNA sequence: TGTGCCAGCGCCCCTCCCTCCTACAATGAGCAGTTCTTC.

This rearrangement joins TRBV7-2 to TRBJ2-7; 9 positions agree with TRBD1. From germline, CDR1 is SGHTA and CDR2 FQGNSA. The CDR3 is 16 amino acids. Trimming removed 5 bases from V and 5 bases from J; junction bases left unmatched: 13. CDR3 nucleotide sequence: TGTGCCAGCAGCATCCCCCGGGACAGGGCCTTCCACGAGCAGTACTTC. Its protein is CASSIPRDRAFHEQYF.

The CDR3: CSARRGKEAFF. The CDR3 DNA is TGCAGTGCTAGAAGGGGCAAGGAAGCTTTCTTT. V is TRBV20-1 and J is TRBJ1-1; D is perhaps TRBD1 (5 bases). Germline V lookup: CDR1 DFQATT, CDR2 SNEGSKA (reference sequence). Trimming left V 2 bases short and J 8 bases short, with 9 bases between. The CDR3 is 11 amino acids.

The rearrangement uses TRBV7-8 and TRBJ1-1; 9 nucleotides align to TRBD1. CDR3 length: 17 residues. Germline CDR1 reads SGHVS; CDR2 reads FQNEAQ. Losses at the gene ends were 5 bases for V and 3 bases for J; bases not matched to a gene: 13. The CDR3 loop is CASSPLTGGPADTEAFF. The CDR3 DNA reads as TGTGCCAGCAGCCCCCTAACAGGGGGCCCCGCGGACACTGAAGCTTTCTTT.

The DNA for the CDR3 is TGTGCCAGCAGCTTAGGGGGGCGACGGACTGAAGCTTTCTTT. It translates to CASSLGGRRTEAFF. V and J are TRBV7-8 and TRBJ1-1, with TRBD1 as a possible D gene (6 bases). The length of the CDR3 is 14 residues. Trimming pared 1 base from V and 5 bases from J, leaving 11 bases between. From germline, CDR1 is SGHVS and CDR2 FQNEAQ. Using reference TRBV7-8 and TRBJ1-1 for the parts outside the CDR3, the full variable domain is GAGVSQSPRYKVAKRGQDVALRCDPISGHVSLFWYQQALGQGPEFLTYFQNEAQLDKSGLPSDRFFAERPEGSVSTLKIQRTQQEDSAVYLCASSLGGRRTEAFFGQGTRLTVV.

J is TRBJ1-6 and V is TRBV4-2; a weak D match, TRBD1 (5 bases). V lost 5 bases, J lost 10 bases, and 15 bases lay in between. CDR3 length: 14 amino acids. Germline lookup yields CDR1 LGHNA and CDR2 YNFKEQ. The CDR3 loop is CASSLGAGRSPLHF. Here the CDR3 DNA reads TGTGCCAGCAGCTTAGGGGCAGGGAGATCACCCCTCCACTTT.

The table lists this clone with a count of one. The chain couples TRBV6-5 to TRBJ1-6, with D possibly being TRBD1 (6 bases). This CDR3 contains 14 residues. Germline CDR1 MNHEY, CDR2 SVGAGI. Trimming removed 2 bases at V and 5 bases at J, with 7 bases between. This CDR3 is CASSYGGHNSPLHF. The DNA for the CDR3 is TGTGCCAGCAGTTACGGGGGGCATAATTCACCCCTCCACTTT.

The V and J genes are TRBV9 and TRBJ2-2, with 10 bases matching TRBD2. V trimming: 4 bases; J trimming: 5 bases; junction bases outside the gene matches: 8. The V gene's germline CDR1 is SGDLS and CDR2 YYNGEE. This CDR3 has 16 residues. The CDR3 DNA reads as TGTGCCAGCAGCCCCTACTATAGCGGGGGGACCGGGGAGCTGTTTTTT. Residues: CASSPYYSGGTGELFF.

The CDR3: CASSLKGGEETQYF. The CDR3 coding sequence is TGTGCCAGCAGCTTGAAGGGGGGGGAAGAGACCCAGTACTTC. The V and J genes are TRBV7-6 and TRBJ2-5, with D tentatively TRBD2 (7 bases). V lost 3 bases and J lost 3, with 11 bases in between. The CDR3 runs 14 residues. Germline V gene data show CDR1 as SGHVS and CDR2 as FNYEAQ. Variable domain in full (rest from reference TRBV7-6 and TRBJ2-5): GAGVSQSPRYKVTKRGQDVALRCDPISGHVSLYWYRQALGQGPEFLTYFNYEAQQDKSGLPNDRFSAERPEGSISTLTIQRTEQRDSAMYRCASSLKGGEETQYFGPGTRLLVL.

This clone has just one count. This chain links TRBV4-1 with TRBJ1-4, with a tentative D call TRBD1 (5 bases). The V end was cut by 0 bases, the J end by 7 bases, with 9 bases between. The germline CDR1 and CDR2 sequences are MGHRA and YSYEKL. This CDR3 is 14 amino acids long. CDR3 loop: CASSQDQGSEKLFF. In nucleotides, the CDR3 is TGCGCCAGCAGCCAAGACCAGGGATCTGAAAAACTGTTTTTT.

V usage is TRBV6-5 and J usage is TRBJ1-2; D gene uncertain. The germline V gene encodes CDR1 MNHEY and CDR2 SVGAGI. The CDR3 contains 12 residues. With 6 bases removed from V and 4 bases from J, the gap between germline ends came to 9 bases. CDR3 sequence reads: CASSPGSYGYTF. The CDR3 DNA sequence: TGTGCCAGCAGCCCTGGGAGCTATGGCTACACCTTC.

V gene TRBV18 combines with J gene TRBJ2-1; possible D gene TRBD2, 7 bases. With 3 bases removed from V and 0 bases from J, the gap between germline ends came to 15 bases. The CDR3 consists of 17 residues. Germline V gives CDR1 KGHSH, CDR2 LQKENI. CDR3 bases: TGTGCCAGCTCACCGTTCCGGGGGGCGAGCTCCTACAATGAGCAGTTCTTC. Amino acid sequence: CASSPFRGASSYNEQFF. Full variable domain (rest looked up from reference TRBV18 and TRBJ2-1): NAGVMQNPRHLVRRRGQEARLRCSPMKGHSHVYWYRQLPEEGLKFMVYLQKENIIDESGMPKERFSAEFPKEGPSILRIQQVVRGDSAAYFCASSPFRGASSYNEQFFGPGTRLTVL.